A selection of T cell receptor beta chains follows, all from one sample in a study of T cell responses to AZD1222 COVID-19 vaccine. Clones were read by immunoSEQ multiplex PCR, and TCRdb kept only the in-frame ones, dropping some. Among about 190,000 clones, 80% to 90% were seen once, and the ten largest hold 6.5% to 7%. Sequenced material: peripheral blood, taken on day 0 of AZD1222 vaccination. Receptors were obtained from an adult in good health. The CDR3 runs from the conserved cysteine through the conserved F or W. The D gene is left open where the match is weak. Part of the rows lack a size; the others show once, few, many or a class for expanded clones.

TRBD1	.	TRBV7-2	TRBJ1-5	15	CASSLAGTGNQPQHF	TGTGCCAGCAGCTTAGCGGGGACAGGCAATCAGCCCCAGCATTTT
TRBD1	.	TRBV13	TRBJ1-2	15	CASKGTGLDHYGYTF	TGTGCCAGCAAGGGGACAGGACTCGACCACTATGGCTACACCTTC
.	few	TRBV5-6	TRBJ1-4	14	CASSLTGRNRTVFF	TGTGCCAGCAGCCTGACGGGACGTAATCGTACTGTGTTTTTT
TRBD1	.	TRBV6-2/TRBV6-3	TRBJ2-3	16	CASSYSTGGFTDTQYF	TGTGCCAGCAGTTATTCCACAGGGGGCTTTACAGATACGCAGTATTTT
.	.	TRBV4-2	TRBJ1-2	15	CASSYTRNPRVGYTF	TGTGCCAGCAGCTATACCAGGAATCCAAGAGTTGGCTACACCTTC
.	.	TRBV9	TRBJ1-6	14	CASSVTGLNSPLHF	TGTGCCAGCAGCGTAACAGGGTTGAATTCACCCCTCCACTTT
.	.	TRBV6-5	TRBJ1-5	15	CASSSTGSGNQPQHF	TGTGCCAGCAGTTCGACGGGGTCTGGCAATCAGCCCCAGCATTTT
.	.	TRBV11-3	TRBJ2-7	16	CASSLEGAEATYEQYF	TGTGCCAGCAGCTTAGAGGGGGCCGAAGCTACCTACGAGCAGTACTTC
.	.	TRBV10-3	TRBJ1-5	12	CAISTGDQPQHF	TGTGCCATCTCGACAGGAGATCAGCCCCAGCATTTT
.	.	TRBV10-3	TRBJ2-2	12	CAISEKRRELFF	TGTGCCATCAGTGAAAAACGCCGGGAGCTGTTTTTT
TRBD1	.	TRBV14	TRBJ2-4	13	CASSQGQGNIQYF	TGTGCCAGCAGTCAGGGACAGGGGAACATTCAGTACTTC
.	.	TRBV5-4	TRBJ1-2	13	CASSPTTAHGYTF	TGTGCCAGCAGCCCGACCACGGCGCATGGCTACACCTTC
.	.	TRBV19	TRBJ1-2	15	CASSIDGNAGNGYTF	TGTGCCAGTAGTATAGATGGGAATGCGGGTAACGGCTACACCTTC
TRBD1	.	TRBV5-4	TRBJ1-5	17	CASSLGGGQGASGPQHF	TGTGCCAGCAGCTTGGGAGGGGGACAGGGGGCGTCCGGTCCCCAGCATTTT
TRBD1	.	TRBV5-1	TRBJ2-5	13	CASSFQGEETQYF	TGCGCCAGCAGCTTCCAGGGGGAGGAGACCCAGTACTTC
.	.	TRBV7-2	TRBJ2-7	14	CASIPSAGPHEQYF	TGTGCCAGCATCCCTTCGGCGGGGCCCCACGAGCAGTACTTC
.	.	TRBV29-1	TRBJ2-1	15	CSVEPALQKDNEQFF	TGCAGCGTTGAACCCGCATTGCAGAAAGACAATGAGCAGTTCTTC
TRBD1	few	TRBV4-2	TRBJ1-6	16	CASSQDPGTGGSPLHF	TGTGCCAGCAGCCAAGACCCCGGGACAGGGGGATCACCCCTCCACTTT
.	.	TRBV7-2	TRBJ2-3	12	CASSLERHTQYF	TGTGCCAGCAGCTTAGAGAGACATACGCAGTATTTT
.	.	TRBV5-4	TRBJ2-1	15	CASSLLVPRNNEQFF	TGTGCCAGCAGCTTACTAGTTCCCCGAAACAATGAGCAGTTCTTC